Sequencing of this T cell receptor (beta chain) was carried out in a study of long-term antiretroviral therapy in people with HIV. Study results and limitations: HIV repertoires showed narrower CDR3 length ranges than controls. Pre-ART expanded TRB clones stayed dominant throughout, though often decreasing after ART.

A remark on this clone: Its antigen is as yet unknown.

CDR1 and CDR2 (germline): MGHRA, YSYEKL. The CDR3 has 13 amino acids. V lost 4 bases, J lost 5 bases, and 12 bases lay in between. A v3.0 immunoSEQ assay was performed at survey level. Clones were sequenced by immunoSEQ multiplex PCR, and TCRdb holds only the in-frame ones, with some missing. The sample carries about 28,000 clones, 90% to 95% recorded once. The sequence came from a young man with HIV. The sample in question was unsorted PBMCs, obtained around 6 years after starting antiretroviral therapy. This rearrangement joins TRBV4-1 to TRBJ2-7; the D call may be TRBD1 or TRBD2 (5 bases each). For the CDR3, the DNA is TGCGCCAGCAGCCCCGAGGGGTTCGACGAGCAGTACTTC. Translating it yields CASSPEGFDEQYF.